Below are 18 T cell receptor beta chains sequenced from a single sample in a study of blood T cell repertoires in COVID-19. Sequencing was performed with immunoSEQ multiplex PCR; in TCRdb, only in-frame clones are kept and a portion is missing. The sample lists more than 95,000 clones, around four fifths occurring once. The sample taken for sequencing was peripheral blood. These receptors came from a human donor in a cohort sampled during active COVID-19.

Here the CDR3 reads CAISRTGDTEAFF. The DNA of the CDR3 is TGTGCCATCAGCAGAACCGGGGACACTGAAGCTTTCTTT. V gene TRBV10-3 combines with J gene TRBJ1-1; D is unresolved. Germline V CDR1 and CDR2: ENHRY, SYGVKD. The V end lost 6 bases, the J end lost 3 bases, and 11 bases lay between the germline ends. This CDR3 is 13 amino acids long.

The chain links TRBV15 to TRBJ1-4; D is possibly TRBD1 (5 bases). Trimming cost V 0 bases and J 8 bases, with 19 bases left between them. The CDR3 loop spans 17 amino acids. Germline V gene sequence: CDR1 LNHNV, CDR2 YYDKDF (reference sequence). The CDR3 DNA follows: TGTGCCACCAGCAGAGATCTCGTCCGACAGACTTGGGAAAAACTGTTTTTT. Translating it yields CATSRDLVRQTWEKLFF. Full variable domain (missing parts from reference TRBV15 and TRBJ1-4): DAMVIQNPRYQVTQFGKPVTLSCSQTLNHNVMYWYQQKSSQAPKLLFHYYDKDFNNEADTPDNFQSRRPNTSFCFLDIRSPGLGDTAMYLCATSRDLVRQTWEKLFFGSGTQLSVL.

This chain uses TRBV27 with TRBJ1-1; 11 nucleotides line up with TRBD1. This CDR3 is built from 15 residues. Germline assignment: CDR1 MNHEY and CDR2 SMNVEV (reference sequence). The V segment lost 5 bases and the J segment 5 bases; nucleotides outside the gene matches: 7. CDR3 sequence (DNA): TGTGCCAGCAGTCGTGGACAGGGGGCGCCTACTGAAGCTTTCTTT. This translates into CASSRGQGAPTEAFF.

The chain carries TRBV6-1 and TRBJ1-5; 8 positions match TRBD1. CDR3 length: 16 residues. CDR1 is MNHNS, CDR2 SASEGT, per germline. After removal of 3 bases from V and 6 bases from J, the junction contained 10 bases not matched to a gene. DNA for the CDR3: TGTGCCAGCAGTGACCTGAACAGGGGGGAGTTTCAGCCCCAGCATTTT. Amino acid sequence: CASSDLNRGEFQPQHF.

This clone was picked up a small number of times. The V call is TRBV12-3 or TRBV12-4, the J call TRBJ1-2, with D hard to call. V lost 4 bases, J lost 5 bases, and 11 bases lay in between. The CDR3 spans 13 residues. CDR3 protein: CASSSRVSYGYTF. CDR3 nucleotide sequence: TGTGCCAGCAGTTCGCGGGTCAGTTATGGCTACACCTTC.

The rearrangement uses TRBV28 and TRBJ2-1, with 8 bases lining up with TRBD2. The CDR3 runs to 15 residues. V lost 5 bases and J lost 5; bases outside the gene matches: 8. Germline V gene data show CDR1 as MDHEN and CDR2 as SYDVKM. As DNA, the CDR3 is TGTGCCAGCAGTAGCGGGGGAGGGAGGGACAATGAGCAGTTCTTC. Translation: CASSSGGGRDNEQFF.

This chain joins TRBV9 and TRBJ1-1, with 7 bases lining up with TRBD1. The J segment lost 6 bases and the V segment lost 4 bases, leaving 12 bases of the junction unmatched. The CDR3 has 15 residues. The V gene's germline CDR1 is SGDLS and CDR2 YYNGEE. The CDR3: CASSPVTGASAEAFF. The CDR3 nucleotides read TGTGCCAGCAGCCCGGTAACAGGGGCTTCGGCTGAAGCTTTCTTT.

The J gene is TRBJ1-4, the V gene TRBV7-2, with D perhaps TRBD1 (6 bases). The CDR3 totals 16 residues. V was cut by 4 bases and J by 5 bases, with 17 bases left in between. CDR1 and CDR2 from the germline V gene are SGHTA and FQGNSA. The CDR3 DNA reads TGTGCCAGCAGCTCGAGAACCGGGACAAAAAATGAAAAACTGTTTTTT. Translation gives CASSSRTGTKNEKLFF.

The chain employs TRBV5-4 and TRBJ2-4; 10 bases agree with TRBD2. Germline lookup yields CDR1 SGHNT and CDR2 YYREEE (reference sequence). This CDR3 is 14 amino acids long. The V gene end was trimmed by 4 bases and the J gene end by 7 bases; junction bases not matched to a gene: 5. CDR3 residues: CASSEAGGPNIQYF. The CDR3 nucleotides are TGTGCCAGCAGCGAAGCGGGGGGGCCGAACATTCAGTACTTC. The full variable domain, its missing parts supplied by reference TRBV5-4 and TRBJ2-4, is ETGVTQSPTHLIKTRGQQVTLRCSSQSGHNTVSWYQQALGQGPQFIFQYYREEENGRGNFPPRFSGLQFPNYSSELNVNALELDDSALYLCASSEAGGPNIQYFGAGTRLSVL.

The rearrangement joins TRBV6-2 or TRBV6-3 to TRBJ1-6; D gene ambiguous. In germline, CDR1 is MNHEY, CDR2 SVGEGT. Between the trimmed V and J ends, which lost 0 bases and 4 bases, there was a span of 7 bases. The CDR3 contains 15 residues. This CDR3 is CASSYSQSYNSPLHF. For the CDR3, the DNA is TGTGCCAGCAGTTACTCACAGTCTTATAATTCACCCCTCCACTTT.

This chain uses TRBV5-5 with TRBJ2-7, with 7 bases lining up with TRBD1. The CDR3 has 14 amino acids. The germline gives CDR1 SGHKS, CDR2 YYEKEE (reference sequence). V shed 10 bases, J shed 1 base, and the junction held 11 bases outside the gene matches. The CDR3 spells CASRAPGGSYEQYF. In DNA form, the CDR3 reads TGTGCCTCCCGCGCCCCAGGGGGATCCTACGAGCAGTACTTC.

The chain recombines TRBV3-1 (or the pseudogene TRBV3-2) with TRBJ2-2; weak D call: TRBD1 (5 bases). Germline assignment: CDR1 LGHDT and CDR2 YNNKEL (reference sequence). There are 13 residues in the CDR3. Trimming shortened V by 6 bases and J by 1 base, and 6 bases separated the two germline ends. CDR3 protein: CASRTGNTGELFF. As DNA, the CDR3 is TGTGCCAGCAGAACAGGGAACACCGGGGAGCTGTTTTTT.

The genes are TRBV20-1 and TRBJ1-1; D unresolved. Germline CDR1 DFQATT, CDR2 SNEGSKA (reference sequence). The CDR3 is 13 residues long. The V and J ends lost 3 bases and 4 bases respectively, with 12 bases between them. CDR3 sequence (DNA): TGCAGTGCTAGTGAGGGCTCCAGCACTGAAGCTTTCTTT. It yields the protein CSASEGSSTEAFF.

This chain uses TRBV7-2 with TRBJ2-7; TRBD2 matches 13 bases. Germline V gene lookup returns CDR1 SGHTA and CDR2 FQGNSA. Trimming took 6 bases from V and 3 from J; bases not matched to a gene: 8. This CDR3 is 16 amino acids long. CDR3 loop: CASSFSGTSGDYEQYF. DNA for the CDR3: TGTGCCAGCAGTTTTTCCGGGACTAGCGGGGACTACGAGCAGTACTTC.

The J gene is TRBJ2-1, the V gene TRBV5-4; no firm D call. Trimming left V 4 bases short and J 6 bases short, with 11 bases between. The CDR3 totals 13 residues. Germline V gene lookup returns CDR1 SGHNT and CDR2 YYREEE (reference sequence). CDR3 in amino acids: CASSPPRGNEQFF. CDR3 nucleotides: TGTGCCAGCAGCCCCCCCCGAGGCAATGAGCAGTTCTTC.

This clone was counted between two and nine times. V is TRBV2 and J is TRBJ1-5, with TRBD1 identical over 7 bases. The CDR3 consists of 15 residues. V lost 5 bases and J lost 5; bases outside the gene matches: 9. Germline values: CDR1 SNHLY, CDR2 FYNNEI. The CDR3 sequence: CASSYSTGSYQPQHF. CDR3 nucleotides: TGTGCCAGCAGTTATTCGACAGGGAGTTATCAGCCCCAGCATTTT.

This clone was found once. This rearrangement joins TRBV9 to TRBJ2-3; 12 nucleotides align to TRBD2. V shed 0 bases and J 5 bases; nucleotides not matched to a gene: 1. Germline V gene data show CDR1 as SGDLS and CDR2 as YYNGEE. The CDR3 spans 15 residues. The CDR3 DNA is TGTGCCAGCAGCGTAGAACTAGCGGGGGGAGATACGCAGTATTTT. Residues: CASSVELAGGDTQYF.

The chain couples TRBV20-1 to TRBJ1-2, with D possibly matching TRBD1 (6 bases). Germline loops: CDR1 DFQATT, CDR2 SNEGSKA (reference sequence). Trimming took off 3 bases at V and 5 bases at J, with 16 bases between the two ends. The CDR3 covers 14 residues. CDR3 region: CSASIPGAEYGYTF. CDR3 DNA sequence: TGCAGTGCTAGTATTCCAGGGGCGGAGTATGGCTACACCTTC.